This TCR beta chain came from a study of regulatory T cells in long-lasting Graves disease. This clonotype was seen many times. Time point given: newly diagnosed GD, antithyroid drugs for less than 3 months. TCR sequences were obtained from RNA taken from PBMCs. This CDR3 spans 15 amino acids. Germline V gene data show CDR1 as MNHGY and CDR2 as SVAAGI. The V end was cut by 4 bases, the J end by 2 bases, with 12 bases between. With iRepertoire HTBI primers and Arm-PCR of CDR3 regions, TCR beta libraries were built. Each CDR3 protein is one row after TCRdb ran MiXCR on the multiplex PCR reads. The sample carries about 440,000 distinct CDR3 sequences, about a sixth recorded once. These data also formed part of another study, on T cells in Graves' hyperthyroidism and ophthalmopathy. This second report adds: A first-round RT-PCR of the TCR CDR3 used the HTBI primer set. Most expanded thyroid clonotypes above 0.001 recurred in blood. Ophthalmopathy cases were set apart from stable hyperthyroidism by a 13 V-J model.

V gene TRBV6-9 combines with J gene TRBJ2-1; the D gene is possibly TRBD2 (5 bases). This receptor was obtained from a young woman with Graves disease. This material consisted of peripheral blood mononuclear cells (PBMCs), taken at new diagnosis, from a patient treated with antithyroid drugs. CDR3 DNA: TGTGCCAGCAGTTCGGTGCTAGCAACCTACAATGAGCAGTTCTTC. This gives the protein CASSSVLATYNEQFF.